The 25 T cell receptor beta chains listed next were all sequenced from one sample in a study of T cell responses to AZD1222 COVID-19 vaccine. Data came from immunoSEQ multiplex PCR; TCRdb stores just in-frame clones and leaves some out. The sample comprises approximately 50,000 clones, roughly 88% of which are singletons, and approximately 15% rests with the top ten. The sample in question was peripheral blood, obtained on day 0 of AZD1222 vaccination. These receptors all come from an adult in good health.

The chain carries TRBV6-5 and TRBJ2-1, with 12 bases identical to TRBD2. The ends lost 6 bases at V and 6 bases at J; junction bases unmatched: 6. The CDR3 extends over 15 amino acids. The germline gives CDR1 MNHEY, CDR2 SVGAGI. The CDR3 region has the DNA TGTGCCAGCAGCAGGACTAGCGGGACTGGCAATGAGCAGTTCTTC. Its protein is CASSRTSGTGNEQFF.

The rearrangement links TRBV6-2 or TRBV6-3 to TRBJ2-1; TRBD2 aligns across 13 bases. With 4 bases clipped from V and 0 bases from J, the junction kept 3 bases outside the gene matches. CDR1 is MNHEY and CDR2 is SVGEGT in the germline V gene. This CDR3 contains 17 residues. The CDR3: CASSSRTSGSSYNEQFF. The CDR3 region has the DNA TGTGCCAGCAGTTCCCGGACTAGCGGGAGCTCCTACAATGAGCAGTTCTTC.

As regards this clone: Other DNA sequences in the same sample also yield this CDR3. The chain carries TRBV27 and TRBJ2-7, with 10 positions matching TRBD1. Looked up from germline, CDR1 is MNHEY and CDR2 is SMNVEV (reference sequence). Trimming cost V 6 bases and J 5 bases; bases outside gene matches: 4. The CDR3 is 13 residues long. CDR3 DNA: TGTGCCAGCAGGACAGGGGGCGTGAACGAGCAGTACTTC. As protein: CASRTGGVNEQYF.

This CDR3 reads CASSPGQGNQPQHF. For the CDR3, the DNA is TGTGCCAGCAGCCCCGGACAGGGTAATCAGCCCCAGCATTTT. The V and J genes are TRBV27 and TRBJ1-5, with 8 positions matching TRBD1. This CDR3 region has 14 residues. CDR1 MNHEY and CDR2 SMNVEV come from the germline V gene (reference sequence). With 6 bases clipped from V and 4 bases from J, the junction kept 5 bases outside the gene matches.

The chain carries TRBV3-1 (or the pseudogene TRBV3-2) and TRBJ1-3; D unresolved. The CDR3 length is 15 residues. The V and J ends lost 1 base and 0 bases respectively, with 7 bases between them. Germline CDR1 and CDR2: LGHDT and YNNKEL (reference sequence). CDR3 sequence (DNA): TGTGCCAGCAGCCAAGTTCGCAGCTCTGGAAACACCATATATTTT. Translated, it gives CASSQVRSSGNTIYF.

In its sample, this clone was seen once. DNA for the CDR3: TGCGCCAGCAGGCCAACCGGGACTGCGAACACCGGGGAGCTGTTTTTT. Its translation is CASRPTGTANTGELFF. V is TRBV5-1 and J is TRBJ2-2; TRBD2 is a possible D gene (6 bases). Looked up from germline, CDR1 is SGHRS and CDR2 is YFSETQ. The CDR3 totals 16 residues. V lost 5 bases and J lost 0, with 14 bases in between.

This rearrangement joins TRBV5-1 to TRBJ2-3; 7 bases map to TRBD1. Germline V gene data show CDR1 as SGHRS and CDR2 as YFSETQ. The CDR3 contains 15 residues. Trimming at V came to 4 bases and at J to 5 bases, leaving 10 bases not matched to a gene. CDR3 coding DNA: TGCGCCAGCAGCAGACAGGGTCGGAATGGAGATACGCAGTATTTT. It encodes CASSRQGRNGDTQYF. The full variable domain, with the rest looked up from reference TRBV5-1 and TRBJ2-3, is KAGVTQTPRYLIKTRGQQVTLSCSPISGHRSVSWYQQTPGQGLQFLFEYFSETQRNKGNFPGRFSGRQFSNSRSEMNVSTLELGDSALYLCASSRQGRNGDTQYFGPGTRLTVL.

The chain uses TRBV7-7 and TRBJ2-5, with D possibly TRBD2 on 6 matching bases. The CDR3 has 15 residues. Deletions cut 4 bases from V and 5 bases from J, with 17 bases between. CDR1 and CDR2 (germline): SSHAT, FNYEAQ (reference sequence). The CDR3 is CASSSGGGGGETQYF. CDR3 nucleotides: TGTGCCAGCAGCTCCGGTGGGGGAGGTGGGGAGACCCAGTACTTC.

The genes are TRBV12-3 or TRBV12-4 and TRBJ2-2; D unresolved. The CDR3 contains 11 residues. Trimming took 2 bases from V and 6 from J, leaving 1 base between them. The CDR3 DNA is TGTGCCAGCAGTTTATCCGGGGAGCTGTTTTTT. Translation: CASSLSGELFF.

The CDR3 nucleotides read TGTGCCAGCAGCCAGTCGGCTGATCAGCCCCAGCATTTT. Residues: CASSQSADQPQHF. The rearrangement joins TRBV14 to TRBJ1-5; D call uncertain. Germline loops: CDR1 SGHDN, CDR2 FVKESK. V was pared by 3 bases and J by 5 bases, with 8 bases between. This CDR3 has 13 residues. Variable domain in full (rest from reference TRBV14 and TRBJ1-5): EAGVTQFPSHSVIEKGQTVTLRCDPISGHDNLYWYRRVMGKEIKFLLHFVKESKQDESGMPNNRFLAERTGGTYSTLKVQPAELEDSGVYFCASSQSADQPQHFGDGTRLSIL.

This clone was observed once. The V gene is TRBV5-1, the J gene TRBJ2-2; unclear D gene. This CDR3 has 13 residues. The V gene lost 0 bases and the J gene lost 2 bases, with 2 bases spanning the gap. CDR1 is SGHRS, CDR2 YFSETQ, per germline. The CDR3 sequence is CASSLDNTGELFF. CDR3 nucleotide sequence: TGCGCCAGCAGCTTGGATAACACCGGGGAGCTGTTTTTT.

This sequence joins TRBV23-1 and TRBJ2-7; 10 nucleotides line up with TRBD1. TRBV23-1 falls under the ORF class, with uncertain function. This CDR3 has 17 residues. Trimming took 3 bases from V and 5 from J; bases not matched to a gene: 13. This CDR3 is CASSQSWRTGGRHEQYF. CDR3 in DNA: TGCGCCAGCAGTCAGTCTTGGAGGACAGGGGGACGGCACGAGCAGTACTTC.

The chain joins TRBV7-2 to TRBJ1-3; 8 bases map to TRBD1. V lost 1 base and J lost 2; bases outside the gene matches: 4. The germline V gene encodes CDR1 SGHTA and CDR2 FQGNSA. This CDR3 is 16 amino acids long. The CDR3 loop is CASSLVQGAAGNTIYF. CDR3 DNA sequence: TGTGCCAGCAGCTTAGTGCAGGGGGCGGCTGGAAACACCATATATTTT.

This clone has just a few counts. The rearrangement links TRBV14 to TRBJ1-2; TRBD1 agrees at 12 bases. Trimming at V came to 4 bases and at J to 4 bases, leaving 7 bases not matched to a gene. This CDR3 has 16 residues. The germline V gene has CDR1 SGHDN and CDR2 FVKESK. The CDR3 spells CASSPGQGAMVYGYTF. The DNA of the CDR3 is TGTGCCAGCAGCCCGGGACAGGGGGCAATGGTCTATGGCTACACCTTC.

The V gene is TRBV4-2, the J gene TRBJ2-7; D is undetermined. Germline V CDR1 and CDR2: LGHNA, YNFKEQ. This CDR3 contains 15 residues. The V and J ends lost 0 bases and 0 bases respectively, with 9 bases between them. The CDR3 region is CASSQDWRSSYEQYF. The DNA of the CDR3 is TGTGCCAGCAGCCAAGACTGGCGAAGCTCCTACGAGCAGTACTTC.

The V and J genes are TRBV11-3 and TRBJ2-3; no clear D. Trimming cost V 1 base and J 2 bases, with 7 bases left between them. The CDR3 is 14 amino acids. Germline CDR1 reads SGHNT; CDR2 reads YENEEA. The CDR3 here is CASSLGPNTDTQYF. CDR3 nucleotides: TGTGCCAGCAGCTTAGGCCCTAACACAGATACGCAGTATTTT.

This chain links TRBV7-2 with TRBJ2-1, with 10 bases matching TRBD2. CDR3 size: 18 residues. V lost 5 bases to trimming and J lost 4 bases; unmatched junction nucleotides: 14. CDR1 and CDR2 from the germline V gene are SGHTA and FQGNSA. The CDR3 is CASSPGGLAGGGYNEQFF. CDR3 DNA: TGTGCCAGCAGCCCCGGGGGGTTAGCGGGAGGTGGGTACAATGAGCAGTTCTTC.

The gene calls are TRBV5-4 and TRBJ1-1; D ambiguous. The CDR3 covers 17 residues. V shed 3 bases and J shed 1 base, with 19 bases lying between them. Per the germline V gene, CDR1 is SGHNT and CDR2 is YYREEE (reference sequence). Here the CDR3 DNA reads TGTGCCAGCAGCTCAATGGGCGGCCCCCTGGGGAACACTGAAGCTTTCTTT. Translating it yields CASSSMGGPLGNTEAFF.

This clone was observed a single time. CDR3 region: CASSYGAVQETQYF. CDR3 nucleotide sequence: TGTGCCAGCAGTTACGGAGCCGTCCAAGAGACCCAGTACTTC. This sequence joins TRBV6-6 and TRBJ2-5, with unresolved D. V dropped 2 bases and J dropped 1 base, with 8 bases sitting between them. The germline gives CDR1 MNHNY, CDR2 SVGAGI (reference sequence). The CDR3 has 14 residues.

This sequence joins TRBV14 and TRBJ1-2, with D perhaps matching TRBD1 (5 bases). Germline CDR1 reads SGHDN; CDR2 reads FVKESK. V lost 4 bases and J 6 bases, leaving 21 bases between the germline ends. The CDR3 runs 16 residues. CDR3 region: CASSPLKGEGVDGYTF. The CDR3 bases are TGTGCCAGCAGCCCCCTTAAAGGGGAAGGCGTCGATGGCTACACCTTC.

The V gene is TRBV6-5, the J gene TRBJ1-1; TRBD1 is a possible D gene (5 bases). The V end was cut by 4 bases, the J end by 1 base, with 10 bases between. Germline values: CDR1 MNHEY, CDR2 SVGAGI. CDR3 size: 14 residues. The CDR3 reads CASSSGHPNTEAFF. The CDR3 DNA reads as TGTGCCAGCAGTTCCGGACACCCGAACACTGAAGCTTTCTTT.

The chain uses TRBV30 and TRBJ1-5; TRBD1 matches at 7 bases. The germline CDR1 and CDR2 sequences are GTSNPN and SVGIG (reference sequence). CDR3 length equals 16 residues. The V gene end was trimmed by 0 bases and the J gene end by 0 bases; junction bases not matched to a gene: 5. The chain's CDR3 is CAWSVRAGGSNQPQHF. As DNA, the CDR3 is TGTGCCTGGAGTGTACGGGCAGGGGGTAGCAATCAGCCCCAGCATTTT.

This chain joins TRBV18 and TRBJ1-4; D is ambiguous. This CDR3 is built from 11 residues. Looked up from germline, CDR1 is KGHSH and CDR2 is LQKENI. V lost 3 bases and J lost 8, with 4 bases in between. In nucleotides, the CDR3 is TGTGCCAGCTCACCGGGGGAAAAACTGTTTTTT. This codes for CASSPGEKLFF.

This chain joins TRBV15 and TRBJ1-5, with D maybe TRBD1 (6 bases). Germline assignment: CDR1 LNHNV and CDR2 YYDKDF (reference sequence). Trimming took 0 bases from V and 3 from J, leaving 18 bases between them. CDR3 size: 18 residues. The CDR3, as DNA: TGTGCCACCAGCAGAGATCGGCAGGGGAGGCACCTCAATCAGCCCCAGCATTTT. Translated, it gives CATSRDRQGRHLNQPQHF.

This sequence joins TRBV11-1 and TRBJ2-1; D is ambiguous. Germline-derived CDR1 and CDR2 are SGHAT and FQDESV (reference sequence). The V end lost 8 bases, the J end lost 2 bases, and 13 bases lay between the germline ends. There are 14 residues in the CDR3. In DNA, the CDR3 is TGTGCCAGCCTGGCGGACGGCACCTACAATGAGCAGTTCTTC. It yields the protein CASLADGTYNEQFF.